This TCR beta chain was recorded in a study of shared clonotypes between healthy human individuals. Looking at the study overall: Plates per donor: three CD4 naive, three CD4 memory, two CD8 naive, one CD8 memory. Overall study findings and caveats: Sorted-subset sequencing was shown by rarefaction to be incomplete despite large depth.

Trimming cost V 5 bases and J 10 bases, with 15 bases left between them. In germline, CDR1 is SGHTA, CDR2 FQGNSA. The CDR3 runs to 13 residues. Of note for this clone: Its antigen is still unknown.

Libraries were prepared by immunoSEQ multiplex PCR; TCRdb keeps only in-frame clonotypes and omits some of them. The table records 2 million to 2.5 million clones, 80% to 95% of them present only once. The source of this sequence is a young man in good health. Some clones in this sample may be carry-over from other donors' samples. The chain employs TRBV7-2 and TRBJ2-1; no clear D. What was sequenced was naive CD4+ T cells from PBMCs. Specified subset: CD45RA+ positively selected. The CDR3 here is CASSRLSPAEQFF. CDR3 coding DNA: TGTGCCAGCAGCCGGCTGTCCCCAGCCGAGCAGTTCTTC.